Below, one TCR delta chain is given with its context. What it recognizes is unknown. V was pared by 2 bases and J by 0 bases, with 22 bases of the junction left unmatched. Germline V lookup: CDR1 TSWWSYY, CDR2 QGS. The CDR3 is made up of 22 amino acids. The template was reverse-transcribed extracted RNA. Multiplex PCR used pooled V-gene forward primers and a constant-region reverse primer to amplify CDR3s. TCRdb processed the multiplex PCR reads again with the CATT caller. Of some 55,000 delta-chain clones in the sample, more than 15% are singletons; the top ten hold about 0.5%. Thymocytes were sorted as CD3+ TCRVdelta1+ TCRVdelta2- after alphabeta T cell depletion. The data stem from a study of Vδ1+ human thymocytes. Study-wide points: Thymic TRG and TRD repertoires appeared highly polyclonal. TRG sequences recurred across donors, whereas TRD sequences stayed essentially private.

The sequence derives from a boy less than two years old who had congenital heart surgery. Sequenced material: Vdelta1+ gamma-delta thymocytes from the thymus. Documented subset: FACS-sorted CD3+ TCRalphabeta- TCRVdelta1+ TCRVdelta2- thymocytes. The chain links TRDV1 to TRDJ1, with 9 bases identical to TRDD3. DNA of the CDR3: TGTGCTCTTGGGGAATTCCAGAGTAGGGTAACTGGGGGACCCTCATACACCGATAAACTCATCTTT. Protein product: CALGEFQSRVTGGPSYTDKLIF.